The next 7 T cell receptor beta chains were all read from a single sample in a study of T cells after yellow fever vaccination. MiXCR was run by TCRdb on the 5' RACE reads, yielding one entry per CDR3 protein. The data show hundreds of thousands of distinct CDR3 sequences, with over 9% seen just once and about 15% held by the top ten. Here the sequenced sample was PBMCs, taken on the day of the yellow fever booster vaccination. The receptors derive from a man under 40 who received the YFV17D yellow fever vaccine.

The rearrangement uses TRBV19 and TRBJ2-1; the D is unclear. Trimming stripped 5 bases from V and 0 bases from J, with 14 bases between. This CDR3 is built from 16 residues. Per germline, CDR1 LNHDA and CDR2 SQIVND (reference sequence). CDR3 nucleotides: TGTGCCAGTAGTTTTAGCCCCATGAGCTCCTACAATGAGCAGTTCTTC. Translation: CASSFSPMSSYNEQFF. Complete variable domain (other parts from reference TRBV19 and TRBJ2-1): DGGITQSPKYLFRKEGQNVTLSCEQNLNHDAMYWYRQDPGQGLRLIYYSQIVNDFQKGDIAEGYSVSREKKESFPLTVTSAQKNPTAFYLCASSFSPMSSYNEQFFGPGTRLTVL.

This clonotype has more than one count but fewer than ten. The chain joins TRBV20-1 to TRBJ2-2, with 12 bases lining up with TRBD1. Losses at the gene ends were 5 bases for V and 5 bases for J; bases not matched to a gene: 6. The CDR3 covers 15 residues. The germline V gene has CDR1 DFQATT and CDR2 SNEGSKA (reference sequence). CDR3 amino acids: CSALGGQGATGELFF. Written as DNA, the CDR3 is TGCAGTGCTTTGGGGGGACAGGGGGCGACCGGGGAGCTGTTTTTT.

This clonotype showed up just a few times. The CDR3 coding sequence is TGTGCCAGCAGCTTGAGACAAGAAGAGACCCAGTACTTC. It translates to CASSLRQEETQYF. The rearrangement joins TRBV5-5 to TRBJ2-5; D uncertain. The V and J ends lost 1 base and 3 bases respectively, with 7 bases between them. The CDR3 length is 13 residues. Germline V lookup: CDR1 SGHKS, CDR2 YYEKEE (reference sequence).

This clonotype was seen a handful of times. The chain employs TRBV4-2 and TRBJ2-1; 9 positions agree with TRBD2. The junction had 9 bases not matched to a gene; V was cut back by 2 bases and J by 7 bases. The germline V gene has CDR1 LGHNA and CDR2 YNFKEQ. CDR3 length: 16 residues. For the CDR3, the DNA is TGTGCCAGCAGCCAAACCTCTAGCGGGATCCGTAATGAGCAGTTCTTC. Residues: CASSQTSSGIRNEQFF.

The genes are TRBV7-2 and TRBJ2-5; no clear D. The CDR3 has 14 residues. Trimming cost V 4 bases and J 5 bases, with 14 bases left between them. Germline CDR1 reads SGHTA; CDR2 reads FQGNSA. The CDR3 here is CASSSAPPRETQYF. The DNA for the CDR3 is TGTGCCAGCAGCTCCGCCCCCCCCCGGGAGACCCAGTACTTC. The full variable domain, in which reference TRBV7-2 and TRBJ2-5 provide the parts outside the CDR3, is GAGVSQSPSNKVTEKGKDVELRCDPISGHTALYWYRQSLGQGLEFLIYFQGNSAPDKSGLPSDRFSAERTGGSVSTLTIQRTQQEDSAVYLCASSSAPPRETQYFGPGTRLLVL.

V and J are TRBV28 and TRBJ1-1; D remains unclear. V lost 4 bases to trimming and J lost 8 bases, with 17 bases between them. The CDR3 totals 14 residues. CDR1 and CDR2 from the germline V gene are MDHEN and SYDVKM. The chain's CDR3 is CASSYYVGRREAFF. In DNA form, the CDR3 reads TGTGCCAGCAGTTATTATGTTGGGCGACGGGAAGCTTTCTTT. Full variable domain (outside the CDR3, taken from reference TRBV28 and TRBJ1-1): DVKVTQSSRYLVKRTGEKVFLECVQDMDHENMFWYRQDPGLGLRLIYFSYDVKMKEKGDIPEGYSVSREKKERFSLILESASTNQTSMYLCASSYYVGRREAFFGQGTRLTVV.

This clonotype was seen many times. The rearrangement joins TRBV24-1 to TRBJ2-3, with TRBD1 as a possible D gene (6 bases). From germline, CDR1 is KGHDR and CDR2 SFDVKD. The V gene lost 0 bases and the J gene lost 0 bases, with 9 bases spanning the gap. The CDR3 contains 16 residues. This CDR3 reads CATSDLTGTSTDTQYF. In DNA, the CDR3 is TGTGCCACCAGTGATTTGACCGGGACAAGCACAGATACGCAGTATTTT.